The TCR beta chain described here comes from a study of T cell changes during pregnancy in multiple sclerosis. Some clones are missing from TCRdb's copy, which holds only in-frame ones; the method was immunoSEQ multiplex PCR. The repertoire holds around 80,000 clones, 92% seen once, with 2.6% in the top ten. The germline gives CDR1 SQVTM, CDR2 ANQGSEA. The CDR3 runs 15 residues. V was pared by 6 bases and J by 10 bases, with 14 bases of the junction left unmatched. The specimen was peripheral blood, collected before pregnancy. This TCR derives from a female donor with multiple sclerosis, enrolled in a pregnancy study. The rearrangement links TRBV29-1 to TRBJ2-1; 11 positions match TRBD2. The CDR3: CSVTSSGTSGTEQFF. CDR3 DNA: TGCAGCGTCACTTCCAGCGGGACTAGCGGTACGGAGCAGTTCTTC.